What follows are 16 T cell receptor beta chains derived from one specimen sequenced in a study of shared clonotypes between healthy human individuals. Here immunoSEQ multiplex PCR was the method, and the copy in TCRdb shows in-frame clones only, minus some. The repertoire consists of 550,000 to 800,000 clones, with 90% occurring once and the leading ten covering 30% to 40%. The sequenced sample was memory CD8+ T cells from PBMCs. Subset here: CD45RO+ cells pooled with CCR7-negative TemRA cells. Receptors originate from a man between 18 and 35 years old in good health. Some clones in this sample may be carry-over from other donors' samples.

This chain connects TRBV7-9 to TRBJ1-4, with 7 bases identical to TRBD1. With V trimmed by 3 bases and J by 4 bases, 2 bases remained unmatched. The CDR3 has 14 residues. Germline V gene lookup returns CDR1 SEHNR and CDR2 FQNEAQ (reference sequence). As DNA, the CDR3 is TGTGCCAGCAGCTTGGGACAGCTTAATGAAAAACTGTTTTTT. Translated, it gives CASSLGQLNEKLFF.

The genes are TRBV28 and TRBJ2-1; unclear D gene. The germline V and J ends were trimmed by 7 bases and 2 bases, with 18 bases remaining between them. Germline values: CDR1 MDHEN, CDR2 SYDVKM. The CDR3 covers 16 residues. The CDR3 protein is CASMGLVVSPYNEQFF. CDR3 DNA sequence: TGTGCCAGCATGGGTCTGGTCGTCAGCCCCTACAATGAGCAGTTCTTC.

The CDR3: CASSQKGSGFAFF. CDR3 DNA: TGTGCCAGCAGCCAAAAGGGGTCAGGGTTTGCTTTCTTT. The V call is TRBV4-2, the J call TRBJ1-1; weak D call: TRBD1 (5 bases). The germline gives CDR1 LGHNA, CDR2 YNFKEQ. V lost 2 bases to trimming and J lost 11 bases, with 15 bases between them. This CDR3 has 13 residues.

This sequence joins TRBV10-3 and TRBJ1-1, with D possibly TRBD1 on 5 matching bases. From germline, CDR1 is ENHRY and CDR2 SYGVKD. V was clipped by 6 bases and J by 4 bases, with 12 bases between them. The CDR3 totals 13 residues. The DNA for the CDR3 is TGTGCCATCAGAGACAGTTCCTCCACTGAAGCTTTCTTT. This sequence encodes CAIRDSSSTEAFF.

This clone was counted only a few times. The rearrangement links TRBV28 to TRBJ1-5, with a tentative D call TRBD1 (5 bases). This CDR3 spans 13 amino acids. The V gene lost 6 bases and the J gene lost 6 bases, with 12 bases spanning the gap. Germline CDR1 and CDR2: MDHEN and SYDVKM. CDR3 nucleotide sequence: TGTGCCAGCAGGATTGGGGGACTTCAGCCCCAGCATTTT. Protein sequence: CASRIGGLQPQHF.

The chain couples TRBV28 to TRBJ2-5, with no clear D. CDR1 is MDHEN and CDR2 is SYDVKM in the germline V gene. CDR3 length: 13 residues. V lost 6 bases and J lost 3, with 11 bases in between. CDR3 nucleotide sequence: TGTGCCAGCAGCCCCGACTTAGAAGAGACCCAGTACTTC. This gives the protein CASSPDLEETQYF.

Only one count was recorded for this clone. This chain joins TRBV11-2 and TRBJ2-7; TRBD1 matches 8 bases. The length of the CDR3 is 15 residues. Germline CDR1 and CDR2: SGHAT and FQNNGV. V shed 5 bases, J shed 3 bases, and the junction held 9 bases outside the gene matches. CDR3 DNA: TGTGCCAGCAGCACCCAACCCGGGACAGGCTACGAGCAGTACTTC. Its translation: CASSTQPGTGYEQYF.

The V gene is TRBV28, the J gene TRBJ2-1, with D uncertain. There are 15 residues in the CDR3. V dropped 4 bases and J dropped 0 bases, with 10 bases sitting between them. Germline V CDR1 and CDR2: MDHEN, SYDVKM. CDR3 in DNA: TGTGCCAGCAGTTACCCCGCGAGCTCCTACAATGAGCAGTTCTTC. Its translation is CASSYPASSYNEQFF.

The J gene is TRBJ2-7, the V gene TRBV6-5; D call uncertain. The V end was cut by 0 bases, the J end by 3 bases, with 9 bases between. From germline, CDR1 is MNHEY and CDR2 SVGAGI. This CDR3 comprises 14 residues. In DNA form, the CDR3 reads TGTGCCAGCAGTTACTCTTGGGGAAACTACGAGCAGTACTTC. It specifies CASSYSWGNYEQYF.

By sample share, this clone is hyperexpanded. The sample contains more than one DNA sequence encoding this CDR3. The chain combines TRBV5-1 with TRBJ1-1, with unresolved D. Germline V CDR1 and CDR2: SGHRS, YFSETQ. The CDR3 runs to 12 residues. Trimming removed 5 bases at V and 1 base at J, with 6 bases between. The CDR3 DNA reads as TGCGCCAGCAGTACGGCGAACACTGAAGCTTTCTTT. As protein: CASSTANTEAFF.

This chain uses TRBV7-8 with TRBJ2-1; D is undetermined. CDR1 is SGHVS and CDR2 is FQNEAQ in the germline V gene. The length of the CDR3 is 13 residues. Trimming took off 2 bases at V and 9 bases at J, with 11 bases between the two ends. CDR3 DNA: TGTGCCAGCAGCTTAATCCTGCTGGCTGAGCAGTTCTTC. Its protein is CASSLILLAEQFF.

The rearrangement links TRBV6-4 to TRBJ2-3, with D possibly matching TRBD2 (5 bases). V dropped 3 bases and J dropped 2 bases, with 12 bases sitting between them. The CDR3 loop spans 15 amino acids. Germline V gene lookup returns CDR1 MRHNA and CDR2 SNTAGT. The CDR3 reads CASSDVAGATDTQYF. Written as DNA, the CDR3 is TGTGCCAGCAGTGATGTCGCGGGTGCCACAGATACGCAGTATTTT.

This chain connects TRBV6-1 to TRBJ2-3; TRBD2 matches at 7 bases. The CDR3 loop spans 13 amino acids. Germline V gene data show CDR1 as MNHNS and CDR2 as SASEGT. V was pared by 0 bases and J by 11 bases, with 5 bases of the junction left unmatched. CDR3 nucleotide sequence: TGTGCCAGCAGTGAAGCAGCGGGACCGATGCAGTATTTT. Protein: CASSEAAGPMQYF.

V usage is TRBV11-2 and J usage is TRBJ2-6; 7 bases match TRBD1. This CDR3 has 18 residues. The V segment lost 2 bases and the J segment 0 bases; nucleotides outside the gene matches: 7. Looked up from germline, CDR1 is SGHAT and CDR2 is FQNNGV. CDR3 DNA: TGTGCCAGCAGCTTATGGTCGGCAGGGGGCTCTGGGGCCAACGTCCTGACTTTC. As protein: CASSLWSAGGSGANVLTF.

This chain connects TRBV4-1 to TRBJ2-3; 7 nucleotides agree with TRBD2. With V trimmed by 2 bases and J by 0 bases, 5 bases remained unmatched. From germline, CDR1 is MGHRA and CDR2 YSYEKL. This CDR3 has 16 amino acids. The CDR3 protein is CASSQLAVLSTDTQYF. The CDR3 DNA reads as TGCGCCAGCAGCCAACTAGCGGTTCTTAGCACAGATACGCAGTATTTT.

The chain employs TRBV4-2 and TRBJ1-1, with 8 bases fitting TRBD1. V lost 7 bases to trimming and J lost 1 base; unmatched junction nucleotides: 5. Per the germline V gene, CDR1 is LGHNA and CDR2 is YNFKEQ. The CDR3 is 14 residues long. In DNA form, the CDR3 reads TGTGCCAGCACCCGACAGGGGACGAACACTGAAGCTTTCTTT. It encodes CASTRQGTNTEAFF.